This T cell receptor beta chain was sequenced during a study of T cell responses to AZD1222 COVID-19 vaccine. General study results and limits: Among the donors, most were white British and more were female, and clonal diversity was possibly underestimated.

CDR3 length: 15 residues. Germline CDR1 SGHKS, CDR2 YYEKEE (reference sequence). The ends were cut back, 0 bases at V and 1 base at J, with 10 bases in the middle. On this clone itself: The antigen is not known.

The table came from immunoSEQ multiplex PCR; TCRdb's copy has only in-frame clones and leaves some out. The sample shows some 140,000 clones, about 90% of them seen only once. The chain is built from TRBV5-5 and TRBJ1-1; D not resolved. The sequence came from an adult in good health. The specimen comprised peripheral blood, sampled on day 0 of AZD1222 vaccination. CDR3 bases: TGTGCCAGCAGCTTGGGCTTAGGGCAGAACACTGAAGCTTTCTTT. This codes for CASSLGLGQNTEAFF.